These 9 T cell receptor beta chains came from one sample sequenced in a study of blood T cells in healthy people across ages. Alongside a J-beta primer mix, a sample-barcoded 5' primer served in a second PCR lasting roughly 7 to 12 cycles. In TCRdb, the 5' RACE reads were re-called with MiXCR into one record per CDR3 protein. The sample yields 1.5 million to 2 million distinct CDR3 sequences, roughly 43% seen once. Sample: blood. Receptors were obtained from a human donor in good health.

The CDR3 region is CSARAFNTGLREQYF. DNA of the CDR3: TGCAGTGCTAGAGCGTTTAACACTGGACTCCGGGAGCAGTACTTC. The chain recombines TRBV20-1 with TRBJ2-5; D perhaps matches TRBD2 (6 bases). In germline, CDR1 is DFQATT, CDR2 SNEGSKA (reference sequence). Between the trimmed V and J ends, which lost 1 base and 11 bases, there was a span of 23 bases. This CDR3 has 15 amino acids.

CDR3 residues: CASIPDRGSRGYTF. Written as DNA, the CDR3 is TGTGCCAGCATCCCCGACAGGGGCTCCAGAGGCTACACCTTC. This chain connects TRBV2 to TRBJ1-2; 8 bases line up with TRBD1. The V gene's germline CDR1 is SNHLY and CDR2 FYNNEI. The CDR3 is made up of 14 amino acids. V trimming: 7 bases; J trimming: 8 bases; junction bases outside the gene matches: 12.

The chain joins TRBV20-1 to TRBJ1-1; no firm D call. The germline V gene has CDR1 DFQATT and CDR2 SNEGSKA (reference sequence). This CDR3 is built from 15 residues. Trimming shortened V by 6 bases and J by 5 bases, and 22 bases separated the two germline ends. This CDR3 is CSAQPGEVSWTEAFF. CDR3 sequence (DNA): TGCAGTGCACAACCCGGGGAAGTCAGCTGGACTGAAGCTTTCTTT.

The chain couples TRBV6-2 or TRBV6-3 to TRBJ2-1; D gene ambiguous. The CDR3 covers 12 residues. From germline, CDR1 is MNHEY and CDR2 SVGEGT. Trimming took 5 bases from V and 8 from J, leaving 10 bases between them. The CDR3 sequence: CASSSRTDEQFF. The CDR3 nucleotides are TGTGCCAGCAGTAGTAGGACGGATGAGCAGTTCTTC.

Here the CDR3 reads CASSFNHGETQYF. CDR3 DNA sequence: TGTGCCAGCAGCTTTAACCATGGAGAGACCCAGTACTTC. The gene calls are TRBV7-9 and TRBJ2-5, with D unresolved. The CDR3 covers 13 residues. The V end was cut by 3 bases, the J end by 4 bases, with 9 bases between. Germline V lookup: CDR1 SEHNR, CDR2 FQNEAQ (reference sequence).

The rearrangement joins TRBV6-2 or TRBV6-3 to TRBJ2-7; 10 bases are a match to TRBD2. V trimming: 4 bases; J trimming: 3 bases; junction bases outside the gene matches: 6. Germline lookup yields CDR1 MNHEY and CDR2 SVGEGT. CDR3 length: 15 amino acids. Here the CDR3 reads CASSSWTSGDYEQYF. CDR3 coding DNA: TGTGCCAGCAGTTCTTGGACTAGCGGAGACTACGAGCAGTACTTC.

The chain uses TRBV4-2 and TRBJ1-6; tentatively, D is TRBD1 (6 bases). CDR3 size: 15 residues. Germline V lookup: CDR1 LGHNA, CDR2 YNFKEQ. The V gene lost 0 bases and the J gene lost 7 bases, with 10 bases spanning the gap. CDR3 sequence reads: CASSQDAQGNSPLHF. CDR3 sequence (DNA): TGTGCCAGCAGCCAAGATGCACAGGGCAATTCACCCCTCCACTTT.

This clonotype has more than one count but fewer than ten. This chain uses TRBV10-3 with TRBJ2-7; 8 nucleotides match TRBD1. This CDR3 has 16 residues. J gave up 4 bases and V 4 bases, and 12 bases lay outside the gene matches. Per the germline V gene, CDR1 is ENHRY and CDR2 is SYGVKD. In DNA, the CDR3 is TGTGCCATCAGTGGCCTCCCAGGGGGCCAAGGGTACGAGCAGTACTTC. Translation: CAISGLPGGQGYEQYF.

The chain combines TRBV29-1 with TRBJ1-1, with D maybe TRBD1 (6 bases). The CDR3 length is 13 residues. CDR1 SQVTM and CDR2 ANQGSEA come from the germline V gene. V was pared by 8 bases and J by 4 bases, with 17 bases between. CDR3 sequence: CSLRGGASTEAFF. The CDR3 bases are TGCAGCTTAAGGGGGGGCGCGAGCACTGAAGCTTTCTTT.